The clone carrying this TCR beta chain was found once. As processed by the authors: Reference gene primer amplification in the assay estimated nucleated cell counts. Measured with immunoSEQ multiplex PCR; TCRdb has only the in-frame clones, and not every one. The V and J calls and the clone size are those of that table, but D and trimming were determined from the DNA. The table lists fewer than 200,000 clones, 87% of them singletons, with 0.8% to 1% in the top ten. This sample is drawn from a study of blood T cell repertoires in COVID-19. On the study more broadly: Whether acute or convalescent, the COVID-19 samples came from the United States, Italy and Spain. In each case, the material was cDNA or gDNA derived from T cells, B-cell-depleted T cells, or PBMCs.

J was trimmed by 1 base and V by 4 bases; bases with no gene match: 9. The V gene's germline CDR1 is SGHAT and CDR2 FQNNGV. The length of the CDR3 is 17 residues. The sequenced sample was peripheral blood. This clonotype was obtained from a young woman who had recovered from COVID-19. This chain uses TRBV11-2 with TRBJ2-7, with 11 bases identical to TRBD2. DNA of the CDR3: TGTGCCAGCAGCTCGGCGGGGACTAGCGGTCCTTCCTACGAGCAGTACTTC. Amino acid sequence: CASSSAGTSGPSYEQYF.